This T cell receptor (beta chain) stems from a study of blood T cell repertoires in COVID-19. Clones were read by immunoSEQ multiplex PCR, and TCRdb kept only the in-frame ones, dropping some. The sample records about 240,000 clones, roughly 80% being singletons. This CDR3 is 13 amino acids long. The germline V gene encodes CDR1 DFQATT and CDR2 SNEGSKA (reference sequence). V gave up 3 bases and J gave up 4 bases, with 12 bases separating them. In its sample, this clone was seen once. Sequencing was done on a sample of peripheral blood. The V and J genes are TRBV20-1 and TRBJ1-2; D is possibly TRBD1 (6 bases). The clonotype was recovered from a woman in her sixties or seventies with active or convalescent COVID-19. CDR3 nucleotides: TGCAGTGCTAGTCTACAGGGTCCCTATGGCTACACCTTC. This codes for CSASLQGPYGYTF.